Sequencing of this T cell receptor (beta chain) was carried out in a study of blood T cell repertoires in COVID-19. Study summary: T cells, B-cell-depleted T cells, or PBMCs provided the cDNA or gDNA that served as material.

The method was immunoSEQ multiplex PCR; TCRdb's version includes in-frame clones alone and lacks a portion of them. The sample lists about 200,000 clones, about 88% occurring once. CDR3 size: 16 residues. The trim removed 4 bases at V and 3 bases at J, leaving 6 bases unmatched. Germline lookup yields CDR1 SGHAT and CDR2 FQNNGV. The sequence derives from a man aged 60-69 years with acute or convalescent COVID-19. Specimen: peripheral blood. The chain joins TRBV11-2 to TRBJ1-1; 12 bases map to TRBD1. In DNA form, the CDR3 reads TGTGCCAGCAGCTGGGACAGGGGGCCCCAGGACACTGAAGCTTTCTTT. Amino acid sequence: CASSWDRGPQDTEAFF.